This TCR beta chain was recorded in a study of shared clonotypes between healthy human individuals. Assay: immunoSEQ multiplex PCR; the TCRdb copy retains only in-frame clones and omits some. Altogether about 2.4 million clones are present, approximately 93% being singletons, with the ten largest covering about 0.38%. In germline, CDR1 is SEHNR, CDR2 FQNEAQ (reference sequence). V gave up 10 bases and J gave up 4 bases; unmatched junction bases: 10. The CDR3 sequence is 14 residues long. Naive CD4+ cells were CD45RA-selected; the remaining cells were memory. Sequenced input: naive CD4+ T cells from PBMCs. The subset: CD45RA+ positively selected. This clonotype originated in a man between 18 and 35 years old in good health. Some clones in this sample may be carry-over from other donors' samples. The chain couples TRBV7-9 to TRBJ1-2, with 9 bases aligning to TRBD1. The CDR3 spells CATAFWTGAYGYTF. The CDR3 DNA reads TGTGCCACGGCATTTTGGACAGGGGCCTATGGCTACACCTTC.